These 24 T cell receptor beta chains share one sample of origin, sequenced in a study of blood T cell repertoires in COVID-19. Libraries were prepared by immunoSEQ multiplex PCR; TCRdb keeps only in-frame clonotypes and omits some of them. The table has under 300,000 clones, about 85% seen once. The sequenced sample was PBMCs or T cells enriched from blood (not recorded which). The origin of the receptors is a woman aged 45-65 years who had been exposed to COVID-19.

The chain recombines TRBV11-2 with TRBJ2-5, with D unresolved. Per germline, CDR1 SGHAT and CDR2 FQNNGV. The V and J ends lost 5 bases and 5 bases respectively, with 6 bases between them. The CDR3 is made up of 11 amino acids. DNA for the CDR3: TGTGCCAGCAGCCTCGGGGAGACCCAGTACTTC. This sequence encodes CASSLGETQYF.

CDR3 nucleotides: TGCGCCAGCAGCATGTCCAGGGGCTACGAGCAGTACTTC. It specifies CASSMSRGYEQYF. V gene TRBV4-3 combines with J gene TRBJ2-7; tentative D call: TRBD1 (6 bases). The germline V gene has CDR1 LGHNA and CDR2 YSLEER. V was pared by 5 bases and J by 3 bases, with 11 bases between. This CDR3 has 13 amino acids.

The chain employs TRBV24-1 and TRBJ1-2, with 9 bases aligning to TRBD1. Germline-derived CDR1 and CDR2 are KGHDR and SFDVKD. V shed 4 bases, J shed 9 bases, and the junction held 8 bases outside the gene matches. The CDR3 runs 14 residues. CDR3 sequence reads: CATSEGQGPGSYTF. For the CDR3, the DNA is TGTGCCACCAGTGAGGGACAGGGCCCAGGGAGCTACACCTTC.

This sequence joins TRBV7-9 and TRBJ1-2; 8 bases line up with TRBD1. The CDR3 runs 17 residues. Germline values: CDR1 SEHNR, CDR2 FQNEAQ (reference sequence). V trimming: 4 bases; J trimming: 4 bases; junction bases outside the gene matches: 14. The CDR3 DNA sequence: TGTGCCAGCAGCTCTCCACCCGGACAGGGTGGGACCTATGGCTACACCTTC. Translation: CASSSPPGQGGTYGYTF.

This clone was found once. This chain links TRBV2 with TRBJ1-1, with D maybe TRBD1 (6 bases). The CDR3 has 13 amino acids. Germline CDR1 and CDR2: SNHLY and FYNNEI. V was shortened by 8 bases and J by 2 bases, with 12 bases between the two germline ends. In DNA, the CDR3 is TGTGCCAGCCTCGGACAGCTTAACACTGAAGCTTTCTTT. Translated: CASLGQLNTEAFF. Full variable domain (rest looked up from reference TRBV2 and TRBJ1-1): EPEVTQTPSHQVTQMGQEVILRCVPISNHLYFYWYRQILGQKVEFLVSFYNNEISEKSEIFDDQFSVERPDGSNFTLKIRSTKLEDSAMYFCASLGQLNTEAFFGQGTRLTVV.

The chain joins TRBV18 to TRBJ1-2, with D perhaps TRBD1 (6 bases). Germline V CDR1 and CDR2: KGHSH, LQKENI. Deletions cut 6 bases from V and 8 bases from J, with 16 bases between. CDR3 length: 13 residues. The CDR3 here is CASSAGALKGYTF. DNA for the CDR3: TGTGCCAGCTCGGCAGGGGCGCTTAAAGGCTACACCTTC.

The chain links TRBV4-3 to TRBJ2-2; the match to TRBD1 covers 10 bases. The CDR3 loop spans 15 amino acids. The V segment lost 4 bases and the J segment 7 bases; nucleotides outside the gene matches: 6. The V gene's germline CDR1 is LGHNA and CDR2 YSLEER. CDR3 loop: CASSPPGQGLGELFF. As DNA, the CDR3 is TGCGCCAGCAGCCCGCCGGGACAGGGGCTCGGGGAGCTGTTTTTT.

The genes are TRBV21-1 and TRBJ2-7; TRBD2, the table's D call, was not compared with the DNA. TRBV21-1 is tagged as a pseudogene. The CDR3 runs to 17 residues. The CDR3 reads CASTLEKAGDTYYEQYF. The CDR3, as DNA: TGTGCCAGCACTCTAGAAAAAGCGGGGGATACCTACTACGAGCAGTACTTC.

V gene TRBV5-6 combines with J gene TRBJ2-7, with 12 bases aligning to TRBD1. There are 18 residues in the CDR3. In germline, CDR1 is SGHDT, CDR2 YYEEEE. V was clipped by 2 bases and J by 3 bases; unmatched bases: 12. The CDR3 protein is CASSFRLGGQGANYEQYF. The DNA for the CDR3 is TGTGCCAGCAGCTTTAGGTTGGGGGGACAGGGGGCTAACTACGAGCAGTACTTC.

The chain joins TRBV19 to TRBJ1-1, with D perhaps TRBD1 (6 bases). The germline V and J ends were trimmed by 4 bases and 6 bases, with 12 bases remaining between them. The germline CDR1 and CDR2 sequences are LNHDA and SQIVND (reference sequence). The CDR3 has 13 residues. Here the CDR3 DNA reads TGTGCCAGTAGTAGCAGTACAGGGTCTGAAGCTTTCTTT. This gives the protein CASSSSTGSEAFF. Filled out from reference TRBV19 and TRBJ1-1, the complete variable domain reads DGGITQSPKYLFRKEGQNVTLSCEQNLNHDAMYWYRQDPGQGLRLIYYSQIVNDFQKGDIAEGYSVSREKKESFPLTVTSAQKNPTAFYLCASSSSTGSEAFFGQGTRLTVV.

This clone was detected once. This chain connects TRBV19 to TRBJ1-3, with 9 bases matching TRBD1. The trim removed 8 bases at V and 6 bases at J, leaving 2 bases unmatched. Germline loops: CDR1 LNHDA, CDR2 SQIVND (reference sequence). The CDR3 spans 12 residues. The CDR3 spells CASGTGQNTIYF. The CDR3 DNA reads as TGTGCCAGTGGGACAGGGCAAAACACCATATATTTT. The full variable domain, its missing parts supplied by reference TRBV19 and TRBJ1-3, is DGGITQSPKYLFRKEGQNVTLSCEQNLNHDAMYWYRQDPGQGLRLIYYSQIVNDFQKGDIAEGYSVSREKKESFPLTVTSAQKNPTAFYLCASGTGQNTIYFGEGSWLTVV.

The rearrangement links TRBV30 to TRBJ2-7; TRBD1 matches at 9 bases. The germline gives CDR1 GTSNPN, CDR2 SVGIG (reference sequence). Trimming at V came to 2 bases and at J to 5 bases, leaving 7 bases not matched to a gene. The length of the CDR3 is 14 residues. CDR3 in DNA: TGTGCCTGGAGTCCGGGACAGGGCCCCCACGAGCAGTACTTC. Its translation: CAWSPGQGPHEQYF.

The chain is built from TRBV10-1 and TRBJ1-6; 8 nucleotides line up with TRBD1. Germline CDR1 reads WNHNN; CDR2 reads SYGVQD (reference sequence). With V trimmed by 2 bases and J by 0 bases, 9 bases remained unmatched. The CDR3 covers 19 residues. This CDR3 is CASSEEGRQGSSYNSPLHF. In DNA form, the CDR3 reads TGCGCCAGCAGTGAGGAGGGCCGACAGGGGAGCTCCTATAATTCACCCCTCCACTTT.

The chain couples TRBV7-2 to TRBJ2-3; D unclear. Germline V gene data show CDR1 as SGHTA and CDR2 as FQGNSA. This CDR3 spans 14 amino acids. Deletions cut 3 bases from V and 5 bases from J, with 12 bases between. CDR3 nucleotides: TGTGCCAGCAGCTTGAAGCCAACCCAAGATACGCAGTATTTT. Its translation is CASSLKPTQDTQYF.

The genes are TRBV2 and TRBJ1-1, with a tentative D call TRBD1 (5 bases). The CDR3 sequence is 15 residues long. V was clipped by 8 bases and J by 0 bases, with 16 bases between them. Germline loops: CDR1 SNHLY, CDR2 FYNNEI. CDR3: CASGPGRLMNTEAFF. The CDR3 nucleotides read TGTGCCAGCGGGCCAGGGCGCCTCATGAACACTGAAGCTTTCTTT.

This clone was seen only a few times. The chain employs TRBV7-9 and TRBJ2-3, with D possibly matching TRBD2 (6 bases). Germline loops: CDR1 SEHNR, CDR2 FQNEAQ (reference sequence). The CDR3 length is 16 residues. V was pared by 1 base and J by 0 bases, with 11 bases between. The CDR3 protein is CASSLGGGLSTDTQYF. In nucleotides, the CDR3 is TGTGCCAGCAGCTTAGGTGGGGGACTCAGCACAGATACGCAGTATTTT.

The chain carries TRBV18 and TRBJ1-4, with D possibly matching TRBD1 (6 bases). CDR1 is KGHSH, CDR2 LQKENI, per germline. This CDR3 contains 14 residues. Trimming pared 3 bases from V and 7 bases from J, leaving 12 bases between. CDR3 residues: CASSPGTSLEKLFF. The CDR3 region has the DNA TGTGCCAGCTCACCCGGGACAAGTCTTGAAAAACTGTTTTTT.

The CDR3, as DNA: TGCGCCAGCAGCCAAGAAAACAGAAATTCACCCCTCCACTTT. Its translation is CASSQENRNSPLHF. The gene calls are TRBV4-1 and TRBJ1-6; D not resolved. Germline V gives CDR1 MGHRA, CDR2 YSYEKL. Between the trimmed V and J ends, which lost 0 bases and 7 bases, there was a span of 7 bases. CDR3 length: 14 amino acids.

This clone has only one observation. The chain couples TRBV7-8 to TRBJ1-1, with TRBD1 identical over 8 bases. From germline, CDR1 is SGHVS and CDR2 FQNEAQ. V shed 2 bases and J 1 base; nucleotides not matched to a gene: 9. This CDR3 spans 17 amino acids. CDR3 residues: CASSLRPGQATNTEAFF. In DNA form, the CDR3 reads TGTGCCAGCAGCTTAAGGCCGGGACAGGCGACGAACACTGAAGCTTTCTTT.

V usage is TRBV5-1 and J usage is TRBJ2-7; 7 bases agree with TRBD1. This CDR3 region has 15 residues. The germline gives CDR1 SGHRS, CDR2 YFSETQ. Germline trimming cut 4 bases from V and 5 bases from J; bases unmatched to any gene: 12. The CDR3 sequence: CASSPRTGNFHEQYF. CDR3 coding DNA: TGCGCCAGCAGCCCCCGGACAGGAAATTTCCACGAGCAGTACTTC.

The gene calls are TRBV10-3 and TRBJ1-3; D not resolved. Trimming shortened V by 0 bases and J by 0 bases, and 9 bases separated the two germline ends. Germline V gene lookup returns CDR1 ENHRY and CDR2 SYGVKD. This CDR3 has 16 amino acids. CDR3 in DNA: TGTGCCATCAGTGAGTCGGAGGGAAGCTCTGGAAACACCATATATTTT. Translating it yields CAISESEGSSGNTIYF.

CDR3 bases: TGTGCCAGTAGTGCCGGACAGCCGAACACTGAAGCTTTCTTT. Encoded protein: CASSAGQPNTEAFF. The rearrangement joins TRBV19 to TRBJ1-1; a weak D match, TRBD1 (6 bases). V lost 5 bases to trimming and J lost 1 base, with 11 bases between them. The CDR3 consists of 14 residues. CDR1 and CDR2 (germline): LNHDA, SQIVND (reference sequence).

The J gene is TRBJ1-2, the V gene TRBV6-5; D is ambiguous. Trimming removed 0 bases from V and 4 bases from J, with 12 bases in between. CDR1 and CDR2 (germline): MNHEY, SVGAGI. The CDR3 length is 15 residues. CDR3 nucleotide sequence: TGTGCCAGCAGTTACTCAAGAGGAAAAATCTATGGCTACACCTTC. It specifies CASSYSRGKIYGYTF.

The genes are TRBV13 and TRBJ2-7; 7 bases align to TRBD1. Germline CDR1 reads PRHDT; CDR2 reads FYEKMQ (reference sequence). The CDR3 contains 15 residues. Germline trimming cut 0 bases from V and 5 bases from J; bases unmatched to any gene: 7. The chain's CDR3 is CASSLGATGFNEQYF. The CDR3 nucleotides are TGTGCCAGCAGCTTAGGAGCGACAGGGTTCAACGAGCAGTACTTC.